This T cell receptor beta chain was captured in a study of neurological immune-mediated disorders. About the study: The roughly 34 multiple sclerosis patients comprised approximately 30 that were relapsing-remitting and 3 that were secondary progressive.

V was trimmed by 5 bases and J by 8 bases, leaving 8 bases between them. Per the germline V gene, CDR1 is SGHRS and CDR2 is YFSETQ. CDR3 length: 12 residues. There are many counts of this clonotype. Its antigen is currently unknown. 5'RACE employing 10-nucleotide random UMIs yielded the cDNA. MiXCR, applied by TCRdb to the 5' RACE reads, yields one record per CDR3 protein. The table has about 82,000 distinct CDR3 sequences, around 2.6% seen once. Overall study results and limits: No CDR3 amino acid sequences recurred among expanded clones across subjects, suggesting private repertoires in all groups.

Unsorted libraries were generated from 2 million PBMCs held at -80 degrees C. This chain uses TRBV5-1 with TRBJ1-6; D unclear. The sequence came from a woman younger than 45 with multiple sclerosis. Sequencing input: PBMCs. CDR3 sequence (DNA): TGCGCCAGCAGGGACGGAGATTCACCCCTCCACTTT. It codes for CASRDGDSPLHF. The full variable domain, completed using reference TRBV5-1 and TRBJ1-6, is KAGVTQTPRYLIKTRGQQVTLSCSPISGHRSVSWYQQTPGQGLQFLFEYFSETQRNKGNFPGRFSGRQFSNSRSEMNVSTLELGDSALYLCASRDGDSPLHFGNGTRLTVT.